This T cell receptor (beta chain) is drawn from a study of blood T cell repertoires in COVID-19 (dated by TCRdb to 2018 to 2020). General notes on the study: Samples covering the acute and convalescent phases of COVID-19 were provided by collaborators in the United States, Italy and Spain. The repertoires were released in a freely available public database intended as a resource for research on the immune response to SARS-CoV-2. The material from the prospective study consisted of cDNA or gDNA derived from T cells, B-cell-depleted T cells, or PBMCs. Samples came from the ongoing ImmuneRACE study (first 160 participants) plus 1,254 subjects from 6 global collaborators. Where available, HLA class I and class II types were obtained from metadata supplied by the sample provider rather than from assay-based typing. The dataset comprised deeply sampled blood TCRbeta repertoires from subjects exposed to, actively infected with, or recovered from COVID-19. Sample metadata almost always included a de-identified subject ID, COVID-19 status, age in years and sex. Summary of the overall study and its limitations: The amount of clinical and demographic metadata varied by source and participant and was provided uncurated.

As for this clone: Its antigen target is currently unknown. Per-base qualities were not stored, and no clone one base away is much larger. The same CDR3 is also encoded by other DNA sequences in this sample.

TCRbeta CDR3 regions were amplified from genomic DNA by means of the immunoSEQ Assay, a bias-controlled multiplex PCR. Processing in the source paper ran as follows. The number of nucleated cells in each sample was estimated from the amplification of reference gene primers within the assay. To quantify the absolute abundance of each unique TCRbeta CDR3 rearrangement, sequence reads were collapsed and filtered. For each sample, productive Simpson clonality was calculated by taking the square root of Simpson's diversity index across productive rearrangements. TCRdb obtained this table from immuneACCESS and retained in-frame rearrangements with V and J assigned. These tables miss some clones; where compared with another copy, unresolved V genes account for less than half of the shortfall, and the remainder is unexplained. The V and J calls and clone size are taken from that table; D and trimming were inferred from the DNA. The sample data list under 300,000 clones, and 86% of these were observed just once. The top ten constitute roughly an eighth of the sample.

The V end loses 4 bases and the J end loses 0 bases, and a stretch of 16 bases separates them. In the germline V gene, CDR1 corresponds to SGHRS and CDR2 to YFSETQ. The CDR3 contains 16 residues, cysteine and phenylalanine counted. Only CDR3 DNA remains: 48 bases, in frame from the first base. The collaborating institutions used their own protocols to collect whole blood in K2EDTA tubes. For TCRbeta analysis, collaborators shipped samples as frozen whole blood, isolated PBMCs, or DNA extracted from either of those sample types. Here the chain combines TRBV5-1 and TRBJ1-1; the D gene lacks a confident call. The TCR originated in an elderly man with acute or convalescent COVID-19. Source material: peripheral blood. The DNA sequence is as follows: TGCGCCAGCAGCACCGGGATCCCTTCGTTGAACACTGAAGCTTTCTTT. The translation is CASSTGIPSLNTEAFF.